This T cell receptor beta chain is drawn from a study of OX40 agonist ivuxolimab in advanced cancers. Study-level background: Recorded diagnoses for dose-escalation patients were hepatocellular carcinoma, melanoma, renal cell or head and neck cancer. Points from the study as a whole: The average count of expanded clones was higher among CD8+ T cells than among CD4+.

This CDR3 spans 13 amino acids. V was cut by 4 bases and J by 0 bases, with 6 bases left in between. The germline V gene has CDR1 SNHLY and CDR2 FYNNEI. Clones were sequenced by immunoSEQ multiplex PCR, and TCRdb holds only the in-frame ones, with some missing. This sample carries 55,000 to 80,000 clones, around 87% of them seen once, and the ten largest clones take approximately 1.3%. As concerns this clone: Its antigen is not known.

This specimen was CD4+ or CD8+ T cells sorted from blood, taken in a trial of the OX40 agonist ivuxolimab. The chain recombines TRBV2 with TRBJ1-1; D unresolved. This receptor was obtained from an adult with an advanced solid tumor such as melanoma, head and neck, liver or kidney cancer. In DNA, the CDR3 is TGTGCCAGCAGTGTGGCCGTGAACACTGAAGCTTTCTTT. Amino acid sequence: CASSVAVNTEAFF. The full variable domain, in which reference TRBV2 and TRBJ1-1 provide the parts outside the CDR3, is EPEVTQTPSHQVTQMGQEVILRCVPISNHLYFYWYRQILGQKVEFLVSFYNNEISEKSEIFDDQFSVERPDGSNFTLKIRSTKLEDSAMYFCASSVAVNTEAFFGQGTRLTVV.